The T cell receptor (beta chain) described here comes from a study of response to subunit inactivated influenza vaccine. One entry per CDR3 protein, called by TCRdb with MiXCR from the RT-PCR reads. This sample has fewer than 250,000 distinct CDR3 sequences; under 15% occur once, and the top ten carry approximately 24%. This CDR3 has 17 amino acids. In germline, CDR1 is MNHEY, CDR2 SVGEGT. V was trimmed by 4 bases and J by 2 bases, leaving 21 bases between them. The specimen was CD8+ T cells sorted from PBMCs, collected roughly 5 days after vaccination. The chain recombines TRBV6-2 or TRBV6-3 with TRBJ2-7, with D perhaps matching TRBD1 (6 bases). This receptor was taken from a man aged 45 to 65 who received an inactivated influenza vaccine. The CDR3 DNA reads as TGTGCCAGCAGTTCCCCCGTTGGGGGCGGCCAAGCCTACGAGCAGTACTTC. This encodes CASSSPVGGGQAYEQYF.